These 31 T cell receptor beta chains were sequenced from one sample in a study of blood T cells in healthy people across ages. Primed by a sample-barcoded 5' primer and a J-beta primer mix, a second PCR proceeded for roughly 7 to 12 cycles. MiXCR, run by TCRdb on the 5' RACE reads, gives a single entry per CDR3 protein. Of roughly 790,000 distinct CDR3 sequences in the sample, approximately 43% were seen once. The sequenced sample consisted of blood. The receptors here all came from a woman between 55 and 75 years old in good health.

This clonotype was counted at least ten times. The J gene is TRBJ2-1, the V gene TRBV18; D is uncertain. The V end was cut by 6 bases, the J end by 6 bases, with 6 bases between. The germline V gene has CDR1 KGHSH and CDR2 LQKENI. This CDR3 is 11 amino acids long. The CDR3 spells CASSPSNEQFF. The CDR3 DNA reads TGTGCCAGCTCTCCGTCCAATGAGCAGTTCTTC.

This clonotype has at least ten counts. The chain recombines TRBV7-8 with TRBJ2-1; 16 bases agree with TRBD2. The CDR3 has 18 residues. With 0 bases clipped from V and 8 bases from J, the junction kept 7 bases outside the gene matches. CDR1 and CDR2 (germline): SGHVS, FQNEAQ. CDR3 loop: CASSLAGTSGGAWDEQFF. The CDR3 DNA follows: TGTGCCAGCAGCTTAGCCGGGACTAGCGGGGGGGCCTGGGATGAGCAGTTCTTC.

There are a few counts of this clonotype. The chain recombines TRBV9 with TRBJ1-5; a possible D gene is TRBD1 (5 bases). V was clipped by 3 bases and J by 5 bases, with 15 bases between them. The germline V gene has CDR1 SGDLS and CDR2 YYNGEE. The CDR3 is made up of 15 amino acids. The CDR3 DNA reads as TGTGCCAGCAGCGGCGGAACAGGTGAGGATCAGCCCCAGCATTTT. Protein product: CASSGGTGEDQPQHF. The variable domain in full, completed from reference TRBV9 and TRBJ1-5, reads DSGVTQTPKHLITATGQRVTLRCSPRSGDLSVYWYQQSLDQGLQFLIQYYNGEERAKGNILERFSAQQFPDLHSELNLSSLELGDSALYFCASSGGTGEDQPQHFGDGTRLSIL.

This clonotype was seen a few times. The CDR3 loop reads CASSLVGTSGGPYEQYF. The DNA for the CDR3 is TGCGCCAGCAGCTTGGTTGGGACTAGCGGGGGTCCCTACGAGCAGTACTTC. The chain joins TRBV5-1 to TRBJ2-7, with 14 nucleotides matching TRBD2. The CDR3 totals 17 residues. V shed 0 bases, J shed 2 bases, and the junction held 4 bases outside the gene matches. Germline CDR1 reads SGHRS; CDR2 reads YFSETQ.

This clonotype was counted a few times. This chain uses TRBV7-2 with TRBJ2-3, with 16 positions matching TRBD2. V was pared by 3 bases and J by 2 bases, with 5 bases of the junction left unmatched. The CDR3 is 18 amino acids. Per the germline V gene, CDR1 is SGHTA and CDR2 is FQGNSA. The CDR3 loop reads CASSFGTSGRALTDTQYF. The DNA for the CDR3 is TGTGCCAGCAGCTTCGGGACTAGCGGGAGGGCTCTCACAGATACGCAGTATTTT.

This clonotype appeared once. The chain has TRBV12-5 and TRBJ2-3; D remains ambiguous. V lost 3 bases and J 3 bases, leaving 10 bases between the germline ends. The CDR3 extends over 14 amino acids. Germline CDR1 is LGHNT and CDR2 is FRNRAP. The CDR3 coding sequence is TGTGCTAGTGGTTTTGGTTTTAATACAGATACGCAGTATTTT. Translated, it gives CASGFGFNTDTQYF.

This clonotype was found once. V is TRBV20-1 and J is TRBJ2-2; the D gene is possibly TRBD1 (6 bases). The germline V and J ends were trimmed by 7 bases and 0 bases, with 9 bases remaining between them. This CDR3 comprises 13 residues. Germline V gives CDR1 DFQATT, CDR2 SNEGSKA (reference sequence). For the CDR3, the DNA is TGCAGTGTCGGGACACCGAACACCGGGGAGCTGTTTTTT. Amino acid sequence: CSVGTPNTGELFF.

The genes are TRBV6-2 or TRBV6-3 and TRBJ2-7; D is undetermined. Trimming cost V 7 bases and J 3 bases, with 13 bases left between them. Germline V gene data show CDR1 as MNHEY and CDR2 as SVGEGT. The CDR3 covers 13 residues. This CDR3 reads CASTDNRVYEQYF. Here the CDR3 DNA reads TGTGCCAGCACCGACAATCGGGTCTACGAGCAGTACTTC.

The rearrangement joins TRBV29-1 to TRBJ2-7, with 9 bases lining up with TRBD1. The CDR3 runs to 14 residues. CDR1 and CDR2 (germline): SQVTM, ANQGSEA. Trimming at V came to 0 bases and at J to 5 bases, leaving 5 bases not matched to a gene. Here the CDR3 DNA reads TGCAGCGTTGAAGACCCGGACAGGGGCGACGAGCAGTACTTC. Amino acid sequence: CSVEDPDRGDEQYF.

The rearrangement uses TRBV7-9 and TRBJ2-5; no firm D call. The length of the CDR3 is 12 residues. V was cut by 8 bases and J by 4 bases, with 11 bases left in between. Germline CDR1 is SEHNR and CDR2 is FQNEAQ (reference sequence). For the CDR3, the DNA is TGTGCCAGCGGGTGGCGTTTAGAGACCCAGTACTTC. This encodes CASGWRLETQYF.

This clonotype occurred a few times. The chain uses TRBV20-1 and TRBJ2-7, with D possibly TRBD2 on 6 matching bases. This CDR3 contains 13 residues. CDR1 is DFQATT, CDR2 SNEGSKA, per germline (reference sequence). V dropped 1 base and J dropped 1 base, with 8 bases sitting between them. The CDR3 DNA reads TGCAGTGCTAGAGTTAGCGGATCCTACGAGCAGTACTTC. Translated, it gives CSARVSGSYEQYF.

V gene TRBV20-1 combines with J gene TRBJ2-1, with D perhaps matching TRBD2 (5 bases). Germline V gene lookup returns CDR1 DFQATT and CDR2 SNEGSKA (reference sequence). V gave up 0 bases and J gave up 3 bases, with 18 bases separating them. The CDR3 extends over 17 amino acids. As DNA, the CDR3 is TGCAGTGCTAGAGATGTTGCACGAGGGCATCTCTACAATGAGCAGTTCTTC. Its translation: CSARDVARGHLYNEQFF.

CDR3 loop: CASSVDMNTEAFF. The DNA of the CDR3 is TGCGCCAGCAGCGTGGATATGAACACTGAAGCTTTCTTT. This sequence joins TRBV5-1 and TRBJ1-1, with unresolved D. The V gene lost 4 bases and the J gene lost 0 bases, with 7 bases spanning the gap. Germline V lookup: CDR1 SGHRS, CDR2 YFSETQ. The CDR3 totals 13 residues.

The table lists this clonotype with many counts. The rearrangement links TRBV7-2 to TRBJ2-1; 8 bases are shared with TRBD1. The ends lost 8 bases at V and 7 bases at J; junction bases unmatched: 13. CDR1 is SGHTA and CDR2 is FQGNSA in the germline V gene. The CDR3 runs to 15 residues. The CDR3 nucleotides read TGTGCCAGCGTCCTTTTTCAGGGGGCCCTTAATGAGCAGTTCTTC. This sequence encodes CASVLFQGALNEQFF.

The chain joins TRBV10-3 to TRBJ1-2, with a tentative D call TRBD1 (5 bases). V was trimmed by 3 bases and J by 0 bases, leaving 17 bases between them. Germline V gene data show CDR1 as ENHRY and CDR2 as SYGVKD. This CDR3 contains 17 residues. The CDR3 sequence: CAISETGSPGANYGYTF. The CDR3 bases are TGTGCCATCAGTGAAACCGGATCTCCGGGGGCTAACTATGGCTACACCTTC.

DNA for the CDR3: TGTGCCACCTATAGGGAAAACGAGCAGTACTTC. Its translation is CATYRENEQYF. V and J are TRBV6-1 and TRBJ2-7; D unclear. The CDR3 consists of 11 residues. Trimming took off 10 bases at V and 5 bases at J, with 12 bases between the two ends. The germline gives CDR1 MNHNS, CDR2 SASEGT.

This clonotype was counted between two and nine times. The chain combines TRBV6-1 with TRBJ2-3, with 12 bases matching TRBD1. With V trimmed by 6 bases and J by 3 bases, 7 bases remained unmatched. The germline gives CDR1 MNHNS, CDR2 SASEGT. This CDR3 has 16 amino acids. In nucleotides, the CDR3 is TGTGCCAGCAGATCACCGGGACAGGGGGCAACAGATACGCAGTATTTT. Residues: CASRSPGQGATDTQYF.

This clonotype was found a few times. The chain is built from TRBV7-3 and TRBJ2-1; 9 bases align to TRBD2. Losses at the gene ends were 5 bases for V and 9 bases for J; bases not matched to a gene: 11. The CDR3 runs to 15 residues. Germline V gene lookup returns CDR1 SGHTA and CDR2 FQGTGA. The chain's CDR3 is CASSPDSGGFGEQFF. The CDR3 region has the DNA TGTGCCAGCAGCCCAGATAGCGGGGGCTTTGGTGAGCAGTTCTTC.

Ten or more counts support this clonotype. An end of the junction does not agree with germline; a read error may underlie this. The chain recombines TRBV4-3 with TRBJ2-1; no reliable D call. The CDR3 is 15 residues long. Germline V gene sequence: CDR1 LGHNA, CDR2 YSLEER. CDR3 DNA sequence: TGTGCCAGCAGCCAAGATAAGGGATCCTACAATGAGCAGTTCTTC. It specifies CASSQDKGSYNEQFF.

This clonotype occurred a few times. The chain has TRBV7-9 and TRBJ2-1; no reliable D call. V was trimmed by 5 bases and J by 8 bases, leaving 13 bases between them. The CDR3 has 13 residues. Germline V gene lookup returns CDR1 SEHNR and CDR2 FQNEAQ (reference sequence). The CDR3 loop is CASSHGWKDEQFF. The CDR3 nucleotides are TGTGCCAGCAGCCATGGGTGGAAGGATGAGCAGTTCTTC. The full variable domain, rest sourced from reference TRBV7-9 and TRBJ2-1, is DTGVSQNPRHKITKRGQNVTFRCDPISEHNRLYWYRQTLGQGPEFLTYFQNEAQLEKSRLLSDRFSAERPKGSFSTLEIQRTEQGDSAMYLCASSHGWKDEQFFGPGTRLTVL.

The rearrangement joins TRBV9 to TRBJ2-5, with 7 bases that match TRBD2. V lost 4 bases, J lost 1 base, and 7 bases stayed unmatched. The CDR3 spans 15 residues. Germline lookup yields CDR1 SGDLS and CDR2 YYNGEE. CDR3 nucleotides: TGTGCCAGCAGCTCTAGCGGATTGGCCCAAGAGACCCAGTACTTC. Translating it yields CASSSSGLAQETQYF.

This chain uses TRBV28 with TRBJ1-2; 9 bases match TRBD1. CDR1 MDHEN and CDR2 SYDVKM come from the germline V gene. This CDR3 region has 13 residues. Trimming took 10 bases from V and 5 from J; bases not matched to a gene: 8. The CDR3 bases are TGTGCCACCACAGGGGGCTCTAGATATGGCTACACCTTC. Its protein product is CATTGGSRYGYTF.

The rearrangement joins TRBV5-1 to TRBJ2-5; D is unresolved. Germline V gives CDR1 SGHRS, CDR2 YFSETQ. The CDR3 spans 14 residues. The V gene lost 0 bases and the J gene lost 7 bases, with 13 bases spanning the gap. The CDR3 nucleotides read TGCGCCAGCAGCTTGGCTGACCCAAAGCCGACCCAGTACTTC. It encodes CASSLADPKPTQYF.

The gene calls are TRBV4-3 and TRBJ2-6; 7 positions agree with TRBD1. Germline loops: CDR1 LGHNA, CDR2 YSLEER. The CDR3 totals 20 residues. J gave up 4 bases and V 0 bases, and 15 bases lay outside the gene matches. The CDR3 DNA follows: TGCGCCAGCAGCCAAGACATTATACAGGGGCCCGCTGGAGGGGCCAACGTCCTGACTTTC. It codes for CASSQDIIQGPAGGANVLTF.

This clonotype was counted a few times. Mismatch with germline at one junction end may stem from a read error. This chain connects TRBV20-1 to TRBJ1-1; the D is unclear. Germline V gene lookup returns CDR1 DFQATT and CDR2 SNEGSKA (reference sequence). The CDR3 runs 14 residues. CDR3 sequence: CSARDFGSNTEAFF. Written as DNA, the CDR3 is TGCAGTGCTAGGGATTTCGGCAGTAACACTGAGGCTTTCTTT.

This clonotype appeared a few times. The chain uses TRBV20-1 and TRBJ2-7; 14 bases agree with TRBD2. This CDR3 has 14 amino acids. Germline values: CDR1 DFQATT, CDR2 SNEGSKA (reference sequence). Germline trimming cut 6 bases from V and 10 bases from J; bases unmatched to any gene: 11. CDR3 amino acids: CSAMGLAGVEHQYF. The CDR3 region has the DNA TGCAGTGCAATGGGACTAGCGGGAGTGGAGCACCAGTACTTC.

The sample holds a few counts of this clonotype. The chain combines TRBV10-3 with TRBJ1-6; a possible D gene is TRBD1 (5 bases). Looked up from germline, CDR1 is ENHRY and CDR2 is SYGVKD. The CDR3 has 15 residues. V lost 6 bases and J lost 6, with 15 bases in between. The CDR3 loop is CAIREAQGANSPLHF. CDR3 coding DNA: TGTGCCATCAGGGAAGCCCAGGGAGCTAATTCACCCCTCCACTTT.

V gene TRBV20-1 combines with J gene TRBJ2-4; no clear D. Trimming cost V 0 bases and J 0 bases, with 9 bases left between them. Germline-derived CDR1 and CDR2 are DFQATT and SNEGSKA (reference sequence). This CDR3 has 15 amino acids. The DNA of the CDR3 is TGCAGTGCTAGAGATAATCGTATAGCCAAAAACATTCAGTACTTC. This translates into CSARDNRIAKNIQYF.

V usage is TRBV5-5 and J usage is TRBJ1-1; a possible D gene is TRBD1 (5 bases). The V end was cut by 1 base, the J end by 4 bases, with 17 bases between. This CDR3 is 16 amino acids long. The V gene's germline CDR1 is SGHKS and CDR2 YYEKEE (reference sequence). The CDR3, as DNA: TGTGCCAGCAGCTTGAGGGGAGGGGACTCCGCCACTGAAGCTTTCTTT. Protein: CASSLRGGDSATEAFF.

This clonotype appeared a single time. The chain's CDR3 is CASSYGEGYGYTF. The DNA of the CDR3 is TGCGCCAGCAGCTACGGAGAGGGGTATGGCTACACCTTC. The chain combines TRBV5-1 with TRBJ1-2, with a possible D match to TRBD1 (5 bases). Trimming left V 3 bases short and J 5 bases short, with 11 bases between. Germline values: CDR1 SGHRS, CDR2 YFSETQ. CDR3 size: 13 residues.

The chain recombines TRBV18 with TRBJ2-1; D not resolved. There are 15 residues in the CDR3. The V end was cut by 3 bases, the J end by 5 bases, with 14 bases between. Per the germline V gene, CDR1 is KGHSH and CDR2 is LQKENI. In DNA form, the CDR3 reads TGTGCCAGCTCACCTAACATGGGTCGAGACAATGAGCAGTTCTTC. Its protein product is CASSPNMGRDNEQFF.